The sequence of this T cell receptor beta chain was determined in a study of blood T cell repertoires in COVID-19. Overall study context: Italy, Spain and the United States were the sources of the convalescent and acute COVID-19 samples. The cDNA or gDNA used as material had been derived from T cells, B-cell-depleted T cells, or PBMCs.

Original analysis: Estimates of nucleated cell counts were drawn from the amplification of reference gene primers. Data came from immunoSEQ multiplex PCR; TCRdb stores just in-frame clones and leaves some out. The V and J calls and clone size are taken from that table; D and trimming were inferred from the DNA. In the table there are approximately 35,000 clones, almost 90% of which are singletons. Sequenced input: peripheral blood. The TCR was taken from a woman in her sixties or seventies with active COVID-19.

The CDR3 sequence is CAWSVTGGRGDTQYF. The CDR3, as DNA: TGTGCCTGGAGTGTGACGGGGGGGCGAGGAGATACGCAGTATTTT. The J gene is TRBJ2-3, the V gene TRBV30; TRBD2 matches 8 bases. The CDR3 has 15 amino acids. CDR1 is GTSNPN and CDR2 is SVGIG in the germline V gene (reference sequence). After removal of 0 bases from V and 5 bases from J, the junction contained 7 bases not matched to a gene. The whole variable domain, remainder taken from reference TRBV30 and TRBJ2-3, is SQTIHQWPATLVQPVGSPLSLECTVEGTSNPNLYWYRQAAGRGLQLLFYSVGIGQISSEVPQNLSASRPQDRQFILSSKKLLLSDSGFYLCAWSVTGGRGDTQYFGPGTRLTVL.